One sample yielded the 26 T cell receptor beta chains listed below, sequenced in a study of shared clonotypes between healthy human individuals. The repertoire was sequenced with immunoSEQ multiplex PCR; TCRdb's copy has only in-frame clones and lacks some. The sample consists of 550,000 to 850,000 clones, around 72% of them appearing once. Sequencing was carried out using memory CD4+ T cells sorted from blood. Subset meaning: CD45RA-negative fraction. These receptor sequences come from a woman aged 30 to 39 in good health.

This rearrangement joins TRBV25-1 to TRBJ1-5, with D possibly matching TRBD1 (6 bases). The germline V and J ends were trimmed by 6 bases and 4 bases, with 13 bases remaining between them. The CDR3 contains 14 residues. Looked up from germline, CDR1 is MGHDK and CDR2 is SYGVNS. DNA for the CDR3: TGTGCCAGCAGCCGGACAGACCTTAATCAGCCCCAGCATTTT. Protein sequence: CASSRTDLNQPQHF.

This clone has a count of ten or more. The J gene is TRBJ2-2, the V gene TRBV19; 11 bases align to TRBD2. Trimming cost V 4 bases and J 2 bases; bases outside gene matches: 9. This CDR3 has 18 amino acids. Germline V gene lookup returns CDR1 LNHDA and CDR2 SQIVND (reference sequence). The CDR3 sequence: CASSTTSGSSTNTGELFF. CDR3 coding DNA: TGTGCCAGTAGTACAACTAGCGGGAGCAGTACTAACACCGGGGAGCTGTTTTTT.

This chain connects TRBV27 to TRBJ1-2; 7 bases line up with TRBD1. Germline V lookup: CDR1 MNHEY, CDR2 SMNVEV (reference sequence). CDR3 length equals 14 residues. Trimming removed 5 bases from V and 7 bases from J; junction bases left unmatched: 10. The DNA for the CDR3 is TGTGCCAGCAGTCGGAATAACAGGGGCGGTGGCTACACCTTC. Translated, it gives CASSRNNRGGGYTF.

The gene calls are TRBV7-9 and TRBJ1-2; TRBD1 matches 9 bases. Per the germline V gene, CDR1 is SEHNR and CDR2 is FQNEAQ (reference sequence). This CDR3 spans 14 amino acids. V gave up 5 bases and J gave up 6 bases; unmatched junction bases: 7. In DNA, the CDR3 is TGTGCCAGCAGCGCGCGGGGGACAGGGAATGGCTACACCTTC. Protein product: CASSARGTGNGYTF.

The rearrangement uses TRBV19 and TRBJ1-1, with D possibly being TRBD1 (6 bases). The CDR3 consists of 14 residues. V dropped 8 bases and J dropped 8 bases, with 21 bases sitting between them. CDR1 and CDR2 from the germline V gene are LNHDA and SQIVND (reference sequence). CDR3 nucleotides: TGTGCCAGTCGCCCCCGGGGGGCTGGAGGAGAAGCTTTCTTT. It translates to CASRPRGAGGEAFF.

With regard to this clone: Different DNA sequences within this sample yield the same CDR3. This chain connects TRBV28 to TRBJ2-7; 10 bases are shared with TRBD1. The germline V gene encodes CDR1 MDHEN and CDR2 SYDVKM. The CDR3 runs 13 residues. Unmatched junction bases numbered 2, after V lost 5 bases and J lost 4 bases. The CDR3 loop is CASSPDRGYEQYF. The CDR3 DNA sequence: TGTGCCAGCAGTCCGGACAGGGGGTACGAGCAGTACTTC.

This clone was recorded once. The sample holds other DNA sequences that translate to the same CDR3. J is TRBJ2-3 and V is TRBV28, with a tentative D call TRBD2 (5 bases). The CDR3 totals 12 residues. Trimming removed 2 bases from V and 5 bases from J, with 5 bases in between. Germline CDR1 reads MDHEN; CDR2 reads SYDVKM. DNA of the CDR3: TGTGCCAGCAGTTTAGCGGGAGATACGCAGTATTTT. It codes for CASSLAGDTQYF.

This clone has only one observation. This sequence joins TRBV4-1 and TRBJ2-3, with 7 bases identical to TRBD1. Losses at the gene ends were 5 bases for V and 0 bases for J; bases not matched to a gene: 5. There are 15 residues in the CDR3. Germline CDR1 MGHRA, CDR2 YSYEKL. In DNA, the CDR3 is TGCGCCAGCAGCTTGGACAGGCTTAGCACAGATACGCAGTATTTT. It codes for CASSLDRLSTDTQYF.

The chain links TRBV19 to TRBJ2-5, with 7 bases identical to TRBD1. This CDR3 comprises 12 residues. The germline V gene encodes CDR1 LNHDA and CDR2 SQIVND (reference sequence). The trim removed 10 bases at V and 2 bases at J, leaving 4 bases unmatched. CDR3: CATYRGQETQYF. The DNA for the CDR3 is TGTGCCACCTACAGGGGACAAGAGACCCAGTACTTC.

The V and J genes are TRBV5-1 and TRBJ2-3, with 13 bases fitting TRBD2. V was clipped by 1 base and J by 0 bases; unmatched bases: 11. CDR1 is SGHRS, CDR2 YFSETQ, per germline. The CDR3 contains 20 residues. CDR3 region: CASSLLRWTSGSQSTDTQYF. For the CDR3, the DNA is TGCGCCAGCAGCTTGTTGAGGTGGACTAGCGGGAGTCAGAGCACAGATACGCAGTATTTT.

This clone was recorded once. A read error may account for a junction end that differs from germline. The same CDR3 is also encoded by other DNA sequences in this sample. The CDR3 nucleotides are TGCAGCGTTGAAGTACAGGGCAACACCGAAGCTTTCTTT. It is translated as CSVEVQGNTEAFF. This chain joins TRBV29-1 and TRBJ1-1; D is perhaps TRBD1 (6 bases). The CDR3 extends over 13 amino acids. Per germline, CDR1 SQVTM and CDR2 ANQGSEA.

The chain carries TRBV11-2 and TRBJ1-1; possibly TRBD1 for D (5 bases). The ends were cut back, 0 bases at V and 2 bases at J, with 10 bases in the middle. The CDR3 extends over 15 amino acids. Germline assignment: CDR1 SGHAT and CDR2 FQNNGV. The CDR3, as DNA: TGTGCCAGCAGCTTAGATTCTGGGGCTAACACTGAAGCTTTCTTT. It translates to CASSLDSGANTEAFF.

This clone was counted only a few times. This chain's CDR3 is CASSWRVSTDTQYF. CDR3 coding DNA: TGTGCCAGCAGCTGGCGGGTCAGCACAGATACGCAGTATTTT. V usage is TRBV5-8 and J usage is TRBJ2-3, with D perhaps matching TRBD2 (5 bases). CDR1 SGHTS and CDR2 YDEGEE come from the germline V gene. The V end was cut by 3 bases, the J end by 0 bases, with 8 bases between. The CDR3 extends over 14 amino acids. Combining the CDR3 with reference TRBV5-8 and TRBJ2-3 gives the whole variable domain EAGVTQSPTHLIKTRGQQATLRCSPISGHTSVYWYQQALGLGLQFLLWYDEGEERNRGNFPPRFSGRQFPNYSSELNVNALELEDSALYLCASSWRVSTDTQYFGPGTRLTVL.

The chain combines TRBV5-1 with TRBJ2-1; D unclear. The V gene's germline CDR1 is SGHRS and CDR2 YFSETQ. This CDR3 spans 14 amino acids. Trimming removed 0 bases at V and 8 bases at J, with 12 bases between. CDR3 coding DNA: TGCGCCAGCAGCTTGGACATGGCCATCGATGAGCAGTTCTTC. Protein: CASSLDMAIDEQFF.

The chain uses TRBV2 and TRBJ1-4; TRBD1 might be the D (6 bases). Germline loops: CDR1 SNHLY, CDR2 FYNNEI. Trimming shortened V by 7 bases and J by 10 bases, and 22 bases separated the two germline ends. This CDR3 has 15 residues. CDR3 amino acids: CASNYQTDSWGKLFF. The DNA for the CDR3 is TGTGCCAGCAATTACCAAACGGACAGCTGGGGAAAACTGTTTTTT.

This clone was seen more than once but under ten times. CDR3 region: CASSPGGDPEKLFF. The CDR3 DNA reads TGCGCCAGCAGCCCCGGGGGGGATCCGGAAAAACTGTTTTTT. The rearrangement uses TRBV5-1 and TRBJ1-4; D possibly corresponds to TRBD1 (5 bases). The CDR3 runs 14 residues. V shed 4 bases and J shed 8 bases, with 15 bases lying between them. The germline gives CDR1 SGHRS, CDR2 YFSETQ.

The chain uses TRBV5-1 and TRBJ2-3; D remains ambiguous. The CDR3 spans 14 residues. Deletions cut 0 bases from V and 6 bases from J, with 11 bases between. In germline, CDR1 is SGHRS, CDR2 YFSETQ. The CDR3 DNA follows: TGCGCCAGCAGCTTGGATCCGCCGACCGATACGCAGTATTTT. Its protein product is CASSLDPPTDTQYF. Full variable domain (missing parts from reference TRBV5-1 and TRBJ2-3): KAGVTQTPRYLIKTRGQQVTLSCSPISGHRSVSWYQQTPGQGLQFLFEYFSETQRNKGNFPGRFSGRQFSNSRSEMNVSTLELGDSALYLCASSLDPPTDTQYFGPGTRLTVL.

For this clone: Other DNA sequences within the sample encode an identical CDR3. The chain uses TRBV18 and TRBJ2-7, with TRBD2 identical over 8 bases. CDR1 and CDR2 from the germline V gene are KGHSH and LQKENI. This CDR3 has 13 residues. Unmatched junction bases numbered 8, after V lost 6 bases and J lost 7 bases. The CDR3 here is CASSPSGRGEQYF. As DNA, the CDR3 is TGTGCCAGCTCTCCAAGCGGGAGAGGGGAGCAGTACTTC.

About this clone itself: Within the sample, other DNA sequences also encode this same CDR3. CDR3 sequence: CASSVGLAGDYEQYF. The CDR3 bases are TGTGCCAGCAGCGTCGGACTAGCGGGAGACTACGAGCAGTACTTC. V is TRBV9 and J is TRBJ2-7; TRBD2 matches at 13 bases. The CDR3 contains 15 residues. Germline assignment: CDR1 SGDLS and CDR2 YYNGEE. Losses at the gene ends were 2 bases for V and 3 bases for J; bases not matched to a gene: 2.

The CDR3 here is CASSEQASGRRVDTQYF. The DNA of the CDR3 is TGTGCCAGCAGTGAACAGGCTAGCGGCCGGAGGGTCGATACGCAGTATTTT. V gene TRBV6-1 combines with J gene TRBJ2-3; TRBD2 agrees at 7 bases. CDR3 length equals 17 residues. The germline gives CDR1 MNHNS, CDR2 SASEGT. The ends lost 2 bases at V and 6 bases at J; junction bases unmatched: 14.

About this clone itself: One end of the junction varies from germline; a read error may be responsible. The chain combines TRBV10-3 with TRBJ2-3; D is ambiguous. CDR3 length equals 13 residues. Per germline, CDR1 ENHRY and CDR2 SYGVKD. CDR3 nucleotide sequence: TGTGCCATCAGTGTAGGAGATTCAGAGACGCAGTATTTT. This encodes CAISVGDSETQYF.

The rearrangement uses TRBV10-3 and TRBJ1-2; D remains unclear. The CDR3 loop spans 12 amino acids. Germline V lookup: CDR1 ENHRY, CDR2 SYGVKD. V dropped 2 bases and J dropped 8 bases, with 9 bases sitting between them. In DNA, the CDR3 is TGTGCCATCAGTGAGGAGGGATTCGGCTACACCTTC. Its protein product is CAISEEGFGYTF.

The chain carries TRBV6-5 and TRBJ2-1; TRBD2 might be the D (6 bases). This CDR3 spans 15 amino acids. V shed 0 bases and J shed 7 bases, with 13 bases lying between them. CDR1 is MNHEY, CDR2 SVGAGI, per germline. CDR3 protein: CASSYSSLARNEQFF. CDR3 bases: TGTGCCAGCAGTTACTCGAGTCTAGCGAGGAATGAGCAGTTCTTC.

This sequence joins TRBV2 and TRBJ1-2, with a possible D match to TRBD1 (6 bases). This CDR3 is built from 15 residues. Germline CDR1 reads SNHLY; CDR2 reads FYNNEI. Trimming took off 5 bases at V and 8 bases at J, with 21 bases between the two ends. The CDR3 DNA reads as TGTGCCAGCAGTCTCCGACAGGCCGCTTCGGTCGGCTACACCTTC. Translation: CASSLRQAASVGYTF. Using reference TRBV2 and TRBJ1-2 for the parts outside the CDR3, the full variable domain is EPEVTQTPSHQVTQMGQEVILRCVPISNHLYFYWYRQILGQKVEFLVSFYNNEISEKSEIFDDQFSVERPDGSNFTLKIRSTKLEDSAMYFCASSLRQAASVGYTFGSGTRLTVV.

J is TRBJ1-2 and V is TRBV6-1; D might be TRBD1 (5 bases). The CDR3 runs to 14 residues. CDR1 is MNHNS and CDR2 is SASEGT in the germline V gene. Trimming removed 6 bases at V and 1 base at J, with 12 bases between. The CDR3 DNA reads as TGTGCCAGCAGAGCACAGGAGGATAACTATGGCTACACCTTC. It specifies CASRAQEDNYGYTF.

The V gene is TRBV25-1, the J gene TRBJ2-1, with TRBD2 matching 7 bases. V dropped 2 bases and J dropped 4; count of bases not matched to a gene: 5. Per germline, CDR1 MGHDK and CDR2 SYGVNS. This CDR3 has 15 amino acids. Here the CDR3 reads CASSEDLAEYNEQFF. The DNA of the CDR3 is TGTGCCAGCAGTGAAGATCTAGCGGAGTACAATGAGCAGTTCTTC.